These 9 T cell receptor beta chains were sequenced from one sample in a study of cytomegalovirus exposure and HLA in healthy donors. It was with 60 Vbeta and 13 Jbeta primers that the PCR ran. The table came from immunoSEQ multiplex PCR; TCRdb's copy has only in-frame clones and leaves some out. The table has 90,000 to 110,000 clones, around 73% seen once. Sequencing was carried out using PBMCs. All receptors come from a man aged 35 to 55 in good health and CMV-seronegative.

The J gene is TRBJ2-5, the V gene TRBV6-1; 7 bases map to TRBD1. CDR1 is MNHNS and CDR2 is SASEGT in the germline V gene. J was trimmed by 5 bases and V by 2 bases; bases with no gene match: 11. The CDR3 runs 16 residues. CDR3: CASSERQGPVWETQYF. The DNA for the CDR3 is TGTGCCAGCAGTGAAAGACAGGGACCTGTCTGGGAGACCCAGTACTTC.

The J gene is TRBJ1-1, the V gene TRBV28; D is unclear. Germline values: CDR1 MDHEN, CDR2 SYDVKM. The CDR3 is 14 amino acids. Trimming left V 3 bases short and J 2 bases short, with 10 bases between. As DNA, the CDR3 is TGTGCCAGCAGTTTCTCTCGTGTTAACACTGAAGCTTTCTTT. Translating it yields CASSFSRVNTEAFF.

This rearrangement joins TRBV30 to TRBJ1-3, with D possibly TRBD1 on 5 matching bases. The CDR3 is made up of 18 amino acids. Germline CDR1 reads GTSNPN; CDR2 reads SVGIG (reference sequence). V dropped 4 bases and J dropped 0 bases, with 22 bases sitting between them. CDR3 region: CAWNGVGRGPYSGNTIYF. The CDR3 DNA follows: TGTGCCTGGAATGGAGTGGGTAGGGGCCCTTACTCTGGAAACACCATATATTTT.

The chain links TRBV7-2 to TRBJ2-6, with TRBD1 identical over 10 bases. Losses at the gene ends were 5 bases for V and 2 bases for J; bases not matched to a gene: 6. Germline V gene lookup returns CDR1 SGHTA and CDR2 FQGNSA. The CDR3 extends over 17 amino acids. CDR3 nucleotide sequence: TGTGCCAGCAGCGACGACAGGGGGCAGGCTGGGGCCAACGTCCTGACTTTC. The encoded protein is CASSDDRGQAGANVLTF.

A few counts support this clone. CDR3 in amino acids: CASSLKAGGTDTQYF. The CDR3 nucleotides read TGTGCCAGCAGCTTGAAGGCAGGGGGCACAGATACGCAGTATTTT. The genes are TRBV5-4 and TRBJ2-3; D is possibly TRBD1 (6 bases). Trimming removed 1 base from V and 1 base from J, with 10 bases in between. The V gene's germline CDR1 is SGHNT and CDR2 YYREEE (reference sequence). CDR3 length: 15 residues. Combining the CDR3 with reference TRBV5-4 and TRBJ2-3 gives the whole variable domain ETGVTQSPTHLIKTRGQQVTLRCSSQSGHNTVSWYQQALGQGPQFIFQYYREEENGRGNFPPRFSGLQFPNYSSELNVNALELDDSALYLCASSLKAGGTDTQYFGPGTRLTVL.

The DNA for the CDR3 is TGTGCCAGCAGTCCGGGTGGTTTCGGACTGAACTACGAGCAGTACTTC. Its translation: CASSPGGFGLNYEQYF. The chain carries TRBV28 and TRBJ2-7, with D maybe TRBD2 (5 bases). The V gene's germline CDR1 is MDHEN and CDR2 SYDVKM. V dropped 5 bases and J dropped 3 bases, with 20 bases sitting between them. CDR3 length: 16 residues.

V and J are TRBV5-1 and TRBJ2-6, with a possible D match to TRBD1 (7 bases). V gave up 2 bases and J gave up 1 base, with 16 bases separating them. The CDR3 runs to 18 residues. Germline V gene data show CDR1 as SGHRS and CDR2 as YFSETQ. CDR3 residues: CASSFGGAGGSGANVLTF. DNA of the CDR3: TGCGCCAGCAGCTTTGGAGGGGCAGGGGGGTCTGGGGCCAACGTCCTGACTTTC.

The chain combines TRBV27 with TRBJ1-5; 7 nucleotides align to TRBD1. The CDR3 spans 16 residues. Germline assignment: CDR1 MNHEY and CDR2 SMNVEV (reference sequence). The V gene end was trimmed by 5 bases and the J gene end by 1 base; junction bases not matched to a gene: 8. The CDR3 protein is CASSPQEDRSNQPQHF. CDR3 nucleotides: TGTGCCAGCAGTCCCCAGGAGGACAGGAGCAATCAGCCCCAGCATTTT.

The DNA for the CDR3 is TGTGCCAGCAGCTCACAGTTCGCCACCGGGGAGCTGTTTTTT. It encodes CASSSQFATGELFF. The J gene is TRBJ2-2, the V gene TRBV14; D gene unclear. The CDR3 spans 14 residues. Per the germline V gene, CDR1 is SGHDN and CDR2 is FVKESK. V lost 5 bases and J 4 bases, leaving 11 bases between the germline ends.